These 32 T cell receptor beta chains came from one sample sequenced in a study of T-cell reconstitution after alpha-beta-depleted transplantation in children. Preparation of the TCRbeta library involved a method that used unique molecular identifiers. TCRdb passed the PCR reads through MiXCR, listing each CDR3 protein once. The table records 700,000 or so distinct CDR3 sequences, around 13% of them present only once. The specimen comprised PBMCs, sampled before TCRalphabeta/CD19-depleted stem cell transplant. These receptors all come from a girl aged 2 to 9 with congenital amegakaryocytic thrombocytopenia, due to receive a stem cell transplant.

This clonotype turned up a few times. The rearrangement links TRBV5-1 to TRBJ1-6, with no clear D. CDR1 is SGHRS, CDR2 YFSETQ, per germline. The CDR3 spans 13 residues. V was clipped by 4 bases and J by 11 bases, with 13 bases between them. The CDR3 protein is CASSQNNGPPLHF. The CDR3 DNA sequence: TGCGCCAGCAGCCAAAATAACGGGCCACCCCTCCACTTT.

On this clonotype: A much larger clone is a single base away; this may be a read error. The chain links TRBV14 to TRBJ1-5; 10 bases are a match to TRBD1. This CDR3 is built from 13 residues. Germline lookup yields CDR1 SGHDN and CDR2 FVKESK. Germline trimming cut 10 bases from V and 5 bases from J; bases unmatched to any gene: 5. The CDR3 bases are TGTGCCATCTCCGGGACAGGGGATCAGCCCCAGCATTTT. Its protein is CAISGTGDQPQHF.

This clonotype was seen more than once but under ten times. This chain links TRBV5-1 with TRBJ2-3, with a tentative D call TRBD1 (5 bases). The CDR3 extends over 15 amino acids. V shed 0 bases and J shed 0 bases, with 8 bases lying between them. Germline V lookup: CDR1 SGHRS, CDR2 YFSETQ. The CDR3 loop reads CASSLVTASTDTQYF. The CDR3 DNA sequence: TGCGCCAGCAGCTTGGTGACAGCCAGCACAGATACGCAGTATTTT.

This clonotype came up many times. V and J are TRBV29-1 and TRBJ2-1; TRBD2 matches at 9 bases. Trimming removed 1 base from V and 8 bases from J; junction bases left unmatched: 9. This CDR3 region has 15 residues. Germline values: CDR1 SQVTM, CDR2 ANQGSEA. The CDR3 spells CSVEGVAGGVYEQFF. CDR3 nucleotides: TGCAGCGTTGAAGGGGTGGCGGGAGGGGTGTATGAGCAGTTCTTC.

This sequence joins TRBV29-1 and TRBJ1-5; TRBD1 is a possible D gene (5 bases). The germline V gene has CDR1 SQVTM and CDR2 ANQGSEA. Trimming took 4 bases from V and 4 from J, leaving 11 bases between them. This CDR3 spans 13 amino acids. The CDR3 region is CSVAFGANQPQHF. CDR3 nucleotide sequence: TGCAGCGTTGCCTTCGGGGCTAATCAGCCCCAGCATTTT.

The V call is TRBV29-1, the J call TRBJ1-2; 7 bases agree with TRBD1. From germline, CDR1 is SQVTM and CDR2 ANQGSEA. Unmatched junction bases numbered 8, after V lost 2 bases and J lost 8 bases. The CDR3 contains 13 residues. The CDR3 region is CSVENTAGGGYTF. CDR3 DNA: TGCAGCGTTGAAAATACGGCAGGGGGGGGCTACACCTTC.

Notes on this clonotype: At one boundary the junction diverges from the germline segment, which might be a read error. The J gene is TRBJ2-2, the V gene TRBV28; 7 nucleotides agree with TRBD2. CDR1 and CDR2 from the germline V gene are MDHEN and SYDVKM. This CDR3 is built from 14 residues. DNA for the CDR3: TGTGCCAGCAACCTGGGGGGGTACACCGGGGAGCCGTTTTTT. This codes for CASNLGGYTGEPFF.

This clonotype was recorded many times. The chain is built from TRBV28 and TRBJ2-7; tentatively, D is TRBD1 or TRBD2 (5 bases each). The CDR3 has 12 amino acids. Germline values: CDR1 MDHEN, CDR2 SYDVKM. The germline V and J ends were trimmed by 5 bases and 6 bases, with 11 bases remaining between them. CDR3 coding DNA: TGTGCCAGCAGTCTGGGACCCCTCGAGCAGTACTTC. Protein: CASSLGPLEQYF.

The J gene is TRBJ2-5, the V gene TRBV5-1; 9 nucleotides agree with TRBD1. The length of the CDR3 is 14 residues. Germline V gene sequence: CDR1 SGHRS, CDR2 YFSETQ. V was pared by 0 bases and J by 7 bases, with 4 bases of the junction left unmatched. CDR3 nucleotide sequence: TGCGCCAGCAGCTTGGGGACAGGGGAAGGGACCCAGTACTTC. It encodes CASSLGTGEGTQYF.

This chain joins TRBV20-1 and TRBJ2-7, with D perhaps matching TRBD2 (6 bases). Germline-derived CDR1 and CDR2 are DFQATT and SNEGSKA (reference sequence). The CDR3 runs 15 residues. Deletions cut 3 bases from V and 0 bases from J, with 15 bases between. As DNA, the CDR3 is TGCAGTGCTAGCCCGCTAGCGCCTAACTCCTACGAGCAGTACTTC. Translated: CSASPLAPNSYEQYF.

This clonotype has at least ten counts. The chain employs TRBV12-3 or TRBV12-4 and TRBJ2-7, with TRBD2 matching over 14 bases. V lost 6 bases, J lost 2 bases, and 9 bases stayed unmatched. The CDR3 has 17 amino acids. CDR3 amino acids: CASRTGLAGGLTYEQYF. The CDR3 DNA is TGTGCCAGCAGAACTGGACTAGCGGGGGGCTTAACCTACGAGCAGTACTTC.

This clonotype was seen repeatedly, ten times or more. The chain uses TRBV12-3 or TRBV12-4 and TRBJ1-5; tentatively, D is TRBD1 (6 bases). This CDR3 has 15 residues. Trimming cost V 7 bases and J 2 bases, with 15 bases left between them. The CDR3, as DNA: TGTGCCAGCAAACGGGGGGCAATGGGCAATCAGCCCCAGCATTTT. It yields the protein CASKRGAMGNQPQHF.

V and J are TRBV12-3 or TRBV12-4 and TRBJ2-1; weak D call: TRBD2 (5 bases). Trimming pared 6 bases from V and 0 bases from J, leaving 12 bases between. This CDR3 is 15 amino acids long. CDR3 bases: TGTGCCAGCAGCTCGACTACCAGCTCCTACAATGAGCAGTTCTTC. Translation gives CASSSTTSSYNEQFF.

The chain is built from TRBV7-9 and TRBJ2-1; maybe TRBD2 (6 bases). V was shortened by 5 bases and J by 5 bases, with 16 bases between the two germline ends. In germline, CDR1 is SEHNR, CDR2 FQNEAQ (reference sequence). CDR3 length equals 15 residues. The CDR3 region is CASSGRGALNNEQFF. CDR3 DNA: TGTGCCAGCAGCGGCCGCGGGGCACTCAACAATGAGCAGTTCTTC.

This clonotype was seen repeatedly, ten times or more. CDR3 in DNA: TGCGCCAGCAGCTTGGAGGGCTGGACGACAGATACGCAGTATTTT. Amino acid sequence: CASSLEGWTTDTQYF. This chain connects TRBV5-1 to TRBJ2-3; D call uncertain. The CDR3 runs to 15 residues. The V and J ends lost 0 bases and 3 bases respectively, with 11 bases between them. Germline-derived CDR1 and CDR2 are SGHRS and YFSETQ.

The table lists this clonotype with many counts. In nucleotides, the CDR3 is TGCGCCAGCAGCCCCGGACTAGCGGGAGGGCGAAGCACAGATACGCAGTATTTT. This sequence encodes CASSPGLAGGRSTDTQYF. J is TRBJ2-3 and V is TRBV4-1, with 15 positions matching TRBD2. Germline trimming cut 4 bases from V and 0 bases from J; bases unmatched to any gene: 5. The CDR3 runs to 18 residues. CDR1 is MGHRA, CDR2 YSYEKL, per germline.

The CDR3 region has the DNA TGTGCCAGTAGTAAACCAGCTGGGACAGGGGGGATGAATGAGCAGTTCTTC. This gives the protein CASSKPAGTGGMNEQFF. V gene TRBV19 combines with J gene TRBJ2-1, with 11 bases identical to TRBD1. Germline lookup yields CDR1 LNHDA and CDR2 SQIVND (reference sequence). This CDR3 region has 17 residues. J lost 7 bases, V lost 4 bases, and 12 bases had no gene match.

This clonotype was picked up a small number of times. The DNA for the CDR3 is TGCGCCAGCAGCCTTTTAGATCCACCGCGGAGGGATCGCTACGAGCAGTACTTC. This gives the protein CASSLLDPPRRDRYEQYF. The J gene is TRBJ2-7, the V gene TRBV4-1, with D possibly being TRBD2 (6 bases). The CDR3 sequence is 18 residues long. CDR1 and CDR2 from the germline V gene are MGHRA and YSYEKL. Trimming pared 4 bases from V and 3 bases from J, leaving 25 bases between.

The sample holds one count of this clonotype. CDR3: CATAGDTGELFF. CDR3 DNA sequence: TGTGCCACCGCGGGAGACACCGGGGAGCTGTTTTTT. The chain employs TRBV6-5 and TRBJ2-2; 7 nucleotides match TRBD2. V dropped 10 bases and J dropped 3; count of bases not matched to a gene: 2. Germline assignment: CDR1 MNHEY and CDR2 SVGAGI. The CDR3 is 12 residues long.

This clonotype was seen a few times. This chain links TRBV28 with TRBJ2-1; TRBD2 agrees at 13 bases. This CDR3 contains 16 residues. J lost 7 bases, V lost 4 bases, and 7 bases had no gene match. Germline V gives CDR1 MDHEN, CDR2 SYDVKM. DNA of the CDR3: TGTGCCAGCAGTTCATTCGGGACTAGCGGGACAAATGAGCAGTTCTTC. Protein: CASSSFGTSGTNEQFF.

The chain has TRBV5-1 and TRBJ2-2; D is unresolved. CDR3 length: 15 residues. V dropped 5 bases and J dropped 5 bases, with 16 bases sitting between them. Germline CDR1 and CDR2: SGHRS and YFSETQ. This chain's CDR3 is CASRKEPAFTGELFF. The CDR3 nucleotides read TGCGCCAGCAGGAAGGAACCCGCGTTTACCGGGGAGCTGTTTTTT.

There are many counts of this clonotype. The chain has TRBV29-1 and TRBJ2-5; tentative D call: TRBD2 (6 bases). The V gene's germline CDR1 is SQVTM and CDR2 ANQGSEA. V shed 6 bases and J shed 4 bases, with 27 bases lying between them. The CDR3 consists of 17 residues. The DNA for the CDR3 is TGCAGCGTACCCCAGCGGGTTTGGGGTCTAACCTCAGAGACCCAGTACTTC. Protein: CSVPQRVWGLTSETQYF.

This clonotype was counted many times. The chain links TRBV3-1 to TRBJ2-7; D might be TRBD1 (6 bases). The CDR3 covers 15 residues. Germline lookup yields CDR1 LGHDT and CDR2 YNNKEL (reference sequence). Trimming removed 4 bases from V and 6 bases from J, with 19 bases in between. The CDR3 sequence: CASSPQGSRLGEQYF. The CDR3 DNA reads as TGTGCCAGCAGCCCACAGGGCTCTCGTTTGGGCGAGCAGTACTTC.

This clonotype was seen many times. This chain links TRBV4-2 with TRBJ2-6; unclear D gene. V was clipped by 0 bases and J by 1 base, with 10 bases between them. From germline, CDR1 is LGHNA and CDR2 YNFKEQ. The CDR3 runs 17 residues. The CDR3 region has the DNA TGTGCCAGCAGCCAAGATCAAATGGGGTCTGGGGCCAACGTCCTGACTTTC. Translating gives CASSQDQMGSGANVLTF.

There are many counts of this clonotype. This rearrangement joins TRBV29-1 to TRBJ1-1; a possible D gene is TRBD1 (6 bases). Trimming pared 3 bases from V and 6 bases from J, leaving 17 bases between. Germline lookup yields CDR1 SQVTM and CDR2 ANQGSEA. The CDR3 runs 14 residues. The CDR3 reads CSVERGTRGPEAFF. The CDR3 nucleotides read TGCAGCGTTGAGAGGGGTACCCGGGGGCCTGAAGCTTTCTTT.

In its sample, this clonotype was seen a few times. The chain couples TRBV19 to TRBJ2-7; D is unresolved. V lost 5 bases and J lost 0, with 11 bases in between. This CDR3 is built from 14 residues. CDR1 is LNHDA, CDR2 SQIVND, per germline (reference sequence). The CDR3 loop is CASSWSRSSYEQYF. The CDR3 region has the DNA TGTGCCAGTAGTTGGAGTCGTAGCTCCTACGAGCAGTACTTC.

The CDR3 DNA sequence: TGTGCCAGCAGCTTGGTTCCCTTCCGACTGTTCGTAGATACGCAGTATTTT. This sequence encodes CASSLVPFRLFVDTQYF. The rearrangement joins TRBV5-5 to TRBJ2-3; D is uncertain. The CDR3 covers 17 residues. V was cut by 0 bases and J by 5 bases, with 19 bases left in between. Germline CDR1 and CDR2: SGHKS and YYEKEE (reference sequence).

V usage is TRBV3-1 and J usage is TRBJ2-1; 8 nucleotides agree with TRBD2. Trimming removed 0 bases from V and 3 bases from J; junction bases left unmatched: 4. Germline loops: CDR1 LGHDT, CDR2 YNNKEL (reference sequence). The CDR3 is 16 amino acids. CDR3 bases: TGTGCCAGCAGCCAAGATTCTAGCGGGCTCTACAATGAGCAGTTCTTC. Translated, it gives CASSQDSSGLYNEQFF.

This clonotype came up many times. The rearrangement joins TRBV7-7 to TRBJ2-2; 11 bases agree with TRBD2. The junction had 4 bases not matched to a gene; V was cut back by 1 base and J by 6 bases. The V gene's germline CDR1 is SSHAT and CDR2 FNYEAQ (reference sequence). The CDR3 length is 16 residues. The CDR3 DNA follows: TGTGCCAGCAGCTTAGTACTAGCGGGAGTCGCCGGGGAGCTGTTTTTT. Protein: CASSLVLAGVAGELFF. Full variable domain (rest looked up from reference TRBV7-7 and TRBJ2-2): GAGVSQSPRYKVTKRGQDVTLRCDPISSHATLYWYQQALGQGPEFLTYFNYEAQPDKSGLPSDRFSAERPEGSISTLTIQRTEQRDSAMYRCASSLVLAGVAGELFFGEGSRLTVL.

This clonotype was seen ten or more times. CDR3 residues: CASSLTPIRSNGNTIYF. The CDR3 DNA is TGCGCCAGCAGCTTGACACCGATTCGATCTAATGGAAACACCATATATTTT. The rearrangement uses TRBV5-1 and TRBJ1-3; D remains ambiguous. The CDR3 has 17 residues. Trimming took 1 base from V and 3 from J, leaving 17 bases between them. Germline V gene lookup returns CDR1 SGHRS and CDR2 YFSETQ.

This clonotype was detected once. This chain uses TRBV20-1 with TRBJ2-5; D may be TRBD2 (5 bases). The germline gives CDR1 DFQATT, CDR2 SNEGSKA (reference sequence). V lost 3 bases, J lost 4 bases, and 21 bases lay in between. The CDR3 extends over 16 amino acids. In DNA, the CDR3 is TGCAGTGCTAGGCCCCAACTAGTGGGAGCGGTAGAGACCCAGTACTTC. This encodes CSARPQLVGAVETQYF.

CDR3 in amino acids: CASSARGVDGYTF. The CDR3, as DNA: TGTGCCAGCAGTGCAAGGGGGGTTGATGGCTACACCTTC. This sequence joins TRBV6-1 and TRBJ1-2; perhaps TRBD1 as D (6 bases). V gave up 4 bases and J gave up 6 bases, with 12 bases separating them. This CDR3 comprises 13 residues. CDR1 and CDR2 (germline): MNHNS, SASEGT.